Listed here are 15 T cell receptor beta chains from one sample, sequenced in a study of shared clonotypes between healthy human individuals. Only in-frame clones appear in the TCRdb table, and some are missing; sequencing was by immunoSEQ multiplex PCR. The data contain fewer than 1.8 million clones, less than 99% of them seen just once; the ten biggest clones take up about 0.34%. Material: naive CD4+ T cells sorted from blood. Subset indicated: CD45RA+ positively selected. Source of these receptors: a young man in good health.

The count of this clone is one. The V and J genes are TRBV7-9 and TRBJ1-2; possibly TRBD1 for D (6 bases). Trimming left V 5 bases short and J 8 bases short, with 27 bases between. Per germline, CDR1 SEHNR and CDR2 FQNEAQ (reference sequence). The CDR3 has 17 residues. The DNA for the CDR3 is TGTGCCAGCAGCCCCCTGGTCCGGGGGCGCCGTATGTACGGCTACACCTTC. It is translated as CASSPLVRGRRMYGYTF.

This sequence joins TRBV18 and TRBJ2-1, with D possibly being TRBD2 (6 bases). The length of the CDR3 is 13 residues. The ends were cut back, 6 bases at V and 5 bases at J, with 11 bases in the middle. CDR1 is KGHSH and CDR2 is LQKENI in the germline V gene. The CDR3 is CASSGLPHNEQFF. CDR3 DNA: TGTGCCAGCTCGGGACTCCCCCACAATGAGCAGTTCTTC.

This clone was found once. The chain is built from TRBV7-2 and TRBJ2-7; 15 nucleotides match TRBD2. Unmatched junction bases numbered 5, after V lost 1 base and J lost 4 bases. The CDR3 has 17 amino acids. The germline V gene encodes CDR1 SGHTA and CDR2 FQGNSA. The CDR3 is CASSLGRTSGRGYEQYF. The CDR3 coding sequence is TGTGCCAGCAGCTTAGGCCGGACTAGCGGGAGGGGTTACGAGCAGTACTTC.

V and J are TRBV9 and TRBJ2-3; 13 bases map to TRBD2. Germline CDR1 and CDR2: SGDLS and YYNGEE. V gave up 5 bases and J gave up 1 base; unmatched junction bases: 4. The CDR3 loop spans 16 amino acids. This CDR3 is CASSRGLAGRTDTQYF. In DNA, the CDR3 is TGTGCCAGCAGTCGGGGACTAGCGGGGCGCACAGATACGCAGTATTTT. Using reference TRBV9 and TRBJ2-3 for the parts outside the CDR3, the full variable domain is DSGVTQTPKHLITATGQRVTLRCSPRSGDLSVYWYQQSLDQGLQFLIQYYNGEERAKGNILERFSAQQFPDLHSELNLSSLELGDSALYFCASSRGLAGRTDTQYFGPGTRLTVL.

V and J are TRBV6-1 and TRBJ2-3; D not certain. CDR3 length equals 15 residues. With 1 base removed from V and 3 bases from J, the gap between germline ends came to 11 bases. Per germline, CDR1 MNHNS and CDR2 SASEGT. The CDR3 region has the DNA TGTGCCAGCAGTGAAGATCGGGTTTCGACAGATACGCAGTATTTT. It is translated as CASSEDRVSTDTQYF.

This chain uses TRBV5-4 with TRBJ2-7; 12 nucleotides agree with TRBD2. The junction had 8 bases not matched to a gene; V was cut back by 2 bases and J by 5 bases. Germline CDR1 SGHNT, CDR2 YYREEE (reference sequence). The CDR3 sequence is 16 residues long. The CDR3 coding sequence is TGTGCCAGCAGCTTAGCTAGCGGGAGGGTGGGTGACGAGCAGTACTTC. The encoded protein is CASSLASGRVGDEQYF.

V usage is TRBV11-2 and J usage is TRBJ2-7; 9 nucleotides line up with TRBD2. This CDR3 is 15 amino acids long. V shed 5 bases and J 6 bases; nucleotides not matched to a gene: 11. Germline CDR1 and CDR2: SGHAT and FQNNGV. CDR3 in DNA: TGTGCCAGCAGCCACACCGGGACTAGCACCGCCGAGCAGTACTTC. Translated: CASSHTGTSTAEQYF.

A remark on this clone: Other DNA sequences in the sample encode the same CDR3. CDR3 nucleotide sequence: TGCGCCAGCAGCCAAGGGCCAGACACTGAAGCTTTCTTT. Protein: CASSQGPDTEAFF. The V and J genes are TRBV4-3 and TRBJ1-1; D not certain. The CDR3 runs to 13 residues. Trimming stripped 1 base from V and 3 bases from J, with 6 bases between. In germline, CDR1 is LGHNA, CDR2 YSLEER.

This chain connects TRBV5-1 to TRBJ2-6; 7 nucleotides match TRBD2. Looked up from germline, CDR1 is SGHRS and CDR2 is YFSETQ. The CDR3 contains 13 residues. V dropped 1 base and J dropped 17; count of bases not matched to a gene: 9. The CDR3 region is CASSLLMGGTMTF. In nucleotides, the CDR3 is TGCGCCAGCAGCTTGTTAATGGGGGGGACCATGACTTTC.

This chain joins TRBV27 and TRBJ2-1; weak D call: TRBD2 (5 bases). Germline-derived CDR1 and CDR2 are MNHEY and SMNVEV (reference sequence). Trimming removed 4 bases at V and 10 bases at J, with 8 bases between. This CDR3 has 11 amino acids. The CDR3 region has the DNA TGTGCCAGCAGTTATTCTAGCGAGCAGTTCTTC. It encodes CASSYSSEQFF.

V gene TRBV9 combines with J gene TRBJ2-2, with D unresolved. Trimming took off 3 bases at V and 6 bases at J, with 27 bases between the two ends. The CDR3 has 19 amino acids. The germline V gene has CDR1 SGDLS and CDR2 YYNGEE. CDR3 DNA sequence: TGTGCCAGCAGCGCCCGCCCAAATGCGCAAAGGGCACTTTCCGGGGAGCTGTTTTTT. Protein sequence: CASSARPNAQRALSGELFF.

The chain has TRBV4-3 and TRBJ2-3; TRBD2 aligns across 8 bases. CDR1 and CDR2 (germline): LGHNA, YSLEER. J was trimmed by 2 bases and V by 0 bases; bases with no gene match: 7. This CDR3 is 17 amino acids long. CDR3 bases: TGCGCCAGCAGCCAAGATCGGACCGGGAGGGCCACAGATACGCAGTATTTT. Its protein product is CASSQDRTGRATDTQYF.

This chain connects TRBV7-9 to TRBJ2-3; D may be TRBD2 (5 bases). CDR3 length: 15 residues. CDR1 and CDR2 from the germline V gene are SEHNR and FQNEAQ (reference sequence). The V gene lost 0 bases and the J gene lost 5 bases, with 12 bases spanning the gap. CDR3 coding DNA: TGTGCCAGCAGCTTAGCGCGGCGAGGGATAGATACGCAGTATTTT. Its protein is CASSLARRGIDTQYF.

This sequence joins TRBV5-4 and TRBJ2-7, with a weak D call TRBD1 (6 bases). Germline V lookup: CDR1 SGHNT, CDR2 YYREEE (reference sequence). There are 14 residues in the CDR3. With 2 bases removed from V and 4 bases from J, the gap between germline ends came to 13 bases. The CDR3 nucleotides read TGTGCCAGCAGCTTACAGACAGGTTTATACGAGCAGTACTTC. This codes for CASSLQTGLYEQYF.

The V call is TRBV4-3, the J call TRBJ2-7; possible D gene TRBD1, 6 bases. The CDR3 loop spans 13 amino acids. CDR1 and CDR2 from the germline V gene are LGHNA and YSLEER. V lost 6 bases and J 1 base, leaving 10 bases between the germline ends. The CDR3 here is CASRDRPSYEQYF. The CDR3 DNA follows: TGCGCCAGCAGAGACAGGCCTTCCTACGAGCAGTACTTC.